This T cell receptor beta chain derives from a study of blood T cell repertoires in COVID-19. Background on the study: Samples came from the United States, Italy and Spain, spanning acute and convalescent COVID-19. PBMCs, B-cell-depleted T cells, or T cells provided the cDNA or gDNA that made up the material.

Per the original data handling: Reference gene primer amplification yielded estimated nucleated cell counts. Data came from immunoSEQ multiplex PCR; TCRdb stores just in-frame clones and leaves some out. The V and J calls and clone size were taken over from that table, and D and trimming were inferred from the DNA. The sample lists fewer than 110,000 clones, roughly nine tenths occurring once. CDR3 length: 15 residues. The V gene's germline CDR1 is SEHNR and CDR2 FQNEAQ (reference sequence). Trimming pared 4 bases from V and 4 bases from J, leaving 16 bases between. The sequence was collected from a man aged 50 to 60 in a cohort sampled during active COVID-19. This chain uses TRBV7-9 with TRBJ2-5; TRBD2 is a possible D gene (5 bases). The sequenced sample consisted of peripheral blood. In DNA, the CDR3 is TGTGCCAGCAGCTCCAACGGGCTAGCTGTAGAGACCCAGTACTTC. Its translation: CASSSNGLAVETQYF.